The present T cell receptor beta chain was sequenced within a study of blood T cell repertoires in COVID-19. V was cut by 3 bases and J by 4 bases, with 16 bases left in between. Germline assignment: CDR1 SGDLS and CDR2 YYNGEE. The CDR3 has 15 residues. Sequenced by immunoSEQ multiplex PCR; TCRdb stores in-frame clones only, minus some. The sample contains around 100,000 clones, around 82% of which appear only once. J is TRBJ1-2 and V is TRBV9; no firm D call. The material sequenced was peripheral blood. The receptor was derived from a human donor in a cohort sampled during active or convalescent COVID-19. The CDR3 here is CASSGTKGVFYGYTF. The CDR3 DNA reads as TGTGCCAGCAGCGGAACCAAGGGAGTTTTCTATGGCTACACCTTC.